The rows below give T cell receptor beta chains drawn from one sample of a study of blood T cells in healthy people across ages. TCRdb re-derived calls from the 5' RACE reads in MiXCR, one entry per CDR3 protein. The repertoire consists of about 900,000 distinct CDR3 sequences, with less than 80% occurring once and the leading ten covering around a quarter. Material for sequencing was blood. The receptors come from a man aged 30 to 39 in good health. The CDR3 runs from the conserved cysteine through the conserved F or W.

v_call cdr3_aa
TRBV11-1 CASSLGLPNNEQFF
TRBV7-9 CASSMDRGLSYNSPLHF
TRBV21-1 CASIVARTLIGAPLHF
TRBV4-2 CASSQAGGVEQYF
TRBV4-2 CASSQDGAGGYEQYF
TRBV12-3/TRBV12-4 CASSQAGGLDTQYF
TRBV21-1 CASKFPRGHANTGELFF
TRBV5-4 CASSSPRSGTGNTEAFF
TRBV6-6 CASSPKTGGYEQFF
TRBV6-5 CASSKNGALYEQYF
TRBV9 CASSARSDTQYF
TRBV28 CASSTRTSGGAVYNEQFF
TRBV5-1 CASSPGGNPYEQYF
TRBV29-1 CSVDQAGGRADTQYF
TRBV29-1 CSVAGRGQNYGYTF
TRBV7-2 CASSFTPGQGFFSPLHF
TRBV7-2 CASSLPLGAGPDTQYF
TRBV12-3/TRBV12-4 CASTTLYNEQFF
TRBV9 CASSVSGATNEQFF
TRBV6-6 CASSHDRGPRTDTQYF
TRBV7-9 CASSPGHRVYEQFF
TRBV20-1 CSARRGRGNEQYF
TRBV7-2 CASRGPGAPKNGYTF
TRBV10-3 CAISGGPQRERYF
TRBV7-2 CASRASGGPTHPQYF
TRBV15 CATSRSGQGDSPLHF
TRBV9 CASSTGQITYEQYF
TRBV10-3 CAISESGHYQGQETQYF
TRBV20-1 CSGGTGGRKTQYF
TRBV20-1 CSARGADGNEKLFF
TRBV20-1 CSTSPGIEQYF
TRBV6-6 CASSYPRAQGGYNEQFF
TRBV29-1 CSATDPTNEKLFF
TRBV7-3 CASSGLAGGGEQFF
TRBV29-1 CNVWRGRYEQYF
TRBV28 CASRPQGVSVDTQYF
TRBV12-3/TRBV12-4 CASSRSYGTVFDTDTQYF
TRBV29-1 CSVPGLALQETQYF
TRBV20-1 CSAGLGATYEQYF
TRBV20-1 CSAYSRNEQFF